This entry describes one T cell receptor (beta chain). Between the trimmed V and J ends, which lost 0 bases and 0 bases, there was a span of 9 bases. Germline assignment: CDR1 SGHAT and CDR2 FQNNGV. The length of the CDR3 is 17 residues. The sample belongs to a study of blood T cell repertoires in COVID-19. The protocol was immunoSEQ multiplex PCR, while the TCRdb copy is restricted to in-frame clones and leaves out a portion. The sample shows roughly 300,000 clones, approximately 85% of them seen only once. The chain recombines TRBV11-2 with TRBJ1-6; no reliable D call. The origin of this receptor is a human donor in a cohort sampled during active COVID-19. The specimen was peripheral blood. The CDR3 is CASSLDRPGSYNSPLHF. DNA of the CDR3: TGTGCCAGCAGCTTAGATCGCCCAGGCTCCTATAATTCACCCCTCCACTTT.